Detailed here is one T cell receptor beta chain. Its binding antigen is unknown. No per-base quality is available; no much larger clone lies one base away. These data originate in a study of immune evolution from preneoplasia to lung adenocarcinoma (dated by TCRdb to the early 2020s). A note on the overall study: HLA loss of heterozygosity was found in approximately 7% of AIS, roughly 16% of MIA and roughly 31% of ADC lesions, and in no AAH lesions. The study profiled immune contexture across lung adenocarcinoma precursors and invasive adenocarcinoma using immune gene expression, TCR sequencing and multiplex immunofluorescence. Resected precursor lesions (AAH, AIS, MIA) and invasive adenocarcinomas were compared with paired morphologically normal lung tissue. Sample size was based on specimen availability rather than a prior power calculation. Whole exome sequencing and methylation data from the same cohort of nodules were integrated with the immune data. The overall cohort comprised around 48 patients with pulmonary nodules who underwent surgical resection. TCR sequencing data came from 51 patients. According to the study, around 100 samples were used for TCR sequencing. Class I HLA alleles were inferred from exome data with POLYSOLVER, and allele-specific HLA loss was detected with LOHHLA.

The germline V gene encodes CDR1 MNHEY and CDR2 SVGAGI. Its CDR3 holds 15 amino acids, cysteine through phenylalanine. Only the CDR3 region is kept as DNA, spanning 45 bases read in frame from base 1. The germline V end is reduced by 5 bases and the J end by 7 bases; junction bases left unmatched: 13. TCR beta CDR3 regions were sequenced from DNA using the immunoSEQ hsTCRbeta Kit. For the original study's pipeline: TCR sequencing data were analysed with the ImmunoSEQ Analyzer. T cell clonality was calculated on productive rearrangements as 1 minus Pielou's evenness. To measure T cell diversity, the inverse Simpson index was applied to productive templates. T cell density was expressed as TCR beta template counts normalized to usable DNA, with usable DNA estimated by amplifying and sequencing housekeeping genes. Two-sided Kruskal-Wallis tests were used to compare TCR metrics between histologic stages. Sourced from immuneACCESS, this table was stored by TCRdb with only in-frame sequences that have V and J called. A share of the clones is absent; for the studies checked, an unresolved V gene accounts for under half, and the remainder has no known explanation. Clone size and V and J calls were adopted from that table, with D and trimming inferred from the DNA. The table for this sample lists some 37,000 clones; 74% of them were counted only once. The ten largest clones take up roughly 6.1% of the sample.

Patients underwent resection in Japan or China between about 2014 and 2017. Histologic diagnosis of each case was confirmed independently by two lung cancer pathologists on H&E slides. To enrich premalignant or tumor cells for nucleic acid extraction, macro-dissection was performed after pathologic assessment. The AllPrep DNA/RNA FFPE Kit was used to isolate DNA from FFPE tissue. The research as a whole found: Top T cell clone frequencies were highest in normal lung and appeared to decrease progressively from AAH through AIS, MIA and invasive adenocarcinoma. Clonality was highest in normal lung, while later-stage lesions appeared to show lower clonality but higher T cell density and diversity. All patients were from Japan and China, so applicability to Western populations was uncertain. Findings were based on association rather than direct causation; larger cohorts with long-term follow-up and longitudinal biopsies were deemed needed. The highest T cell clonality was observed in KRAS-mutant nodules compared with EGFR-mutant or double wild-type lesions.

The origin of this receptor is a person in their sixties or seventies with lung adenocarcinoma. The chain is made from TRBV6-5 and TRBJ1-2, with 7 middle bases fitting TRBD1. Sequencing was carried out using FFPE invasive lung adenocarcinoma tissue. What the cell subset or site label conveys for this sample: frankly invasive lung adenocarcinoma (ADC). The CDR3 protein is CASSPEFRGAGGYTF. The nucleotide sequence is TGTGCCAGCAGTCCCGAATTCAGGGGGGCGGGTGGCTACACCTTC.